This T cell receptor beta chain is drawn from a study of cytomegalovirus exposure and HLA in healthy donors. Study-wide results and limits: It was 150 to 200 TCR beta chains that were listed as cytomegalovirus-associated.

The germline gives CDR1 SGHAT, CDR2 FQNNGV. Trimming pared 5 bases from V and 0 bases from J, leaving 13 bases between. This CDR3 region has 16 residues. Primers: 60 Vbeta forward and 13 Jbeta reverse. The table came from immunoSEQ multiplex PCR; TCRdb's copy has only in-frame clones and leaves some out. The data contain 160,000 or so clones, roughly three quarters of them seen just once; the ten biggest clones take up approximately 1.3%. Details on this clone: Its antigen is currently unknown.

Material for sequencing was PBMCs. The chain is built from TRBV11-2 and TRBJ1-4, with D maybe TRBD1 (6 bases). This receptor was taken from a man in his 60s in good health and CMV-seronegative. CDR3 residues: CASSHGTLTTNEKLFF. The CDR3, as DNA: TGTGCCAGCAGCCACGGGACACTGACAACTAATGAAAAACTGTTTTTT.